This T cell receptor (beta chain) derives from a study of blood T cell repertoires in COVID-19. Some clones are missing from TCRdb's copy, which holds only in-frame ones; the method was immunoSEQ multiplex PCR. The repertoire holds roughly 200,000 clones, with roughly 92% as singletons. This clone was counted a single time. CDR3 size: 16 residues. The V and J ends lost 1 base and 1 base respectively, with 13 bases between them. Germline-derived CDR1 and CDR2 are SGHRS and YFSETQ. Sequenced: peripheral blood. The chain links TRBV5-1 to TRBJ2-3; perhaps TRBD1 as D (6 bases). The TCR originated in a man younger than 45 with COVID-19, enrolled during active disease. The CDR3 DNA follows: TGCGCCAGCAGCTTGACACCACAGGGAGGCACAGATACGCAGTATTTT. Protein sequence: CASSLTPQGGTDTQYF.